Listed below are T cell receptor beta chains from one sample, sequenced in a study of blood T cells in healthy people across ages. TCRdb fed the 5' RACE reads into MiXCR, producing one record per CDR3 protein. The table shows 650,000 to 1,000,000 distinct CDR3 sequences, with 46% occurring only once. Sequenced: blood. These receptors originate from a man older than 75 in good health. The CDR3 runs from the conserved cysteine through the conserved F or W. D genes are given only for firm matches. Size values are once, few and many counts, or a class for expanded clones, and some rows have none.

clone size: .
V gene: TRBV29-1
J gene: TRBJ1-2
D gene: .
CDR3 protein: CSAPLSEGNYGYTF
CDR3 DNA: TGCAGCGCCCCCCTGAGTGAGGGAAACTATGGCTACACCTTC

clone size: few
V gene: TRBV20-1
J gene: TRBJ2-1
D gene: .
CDR3 protein: CSAQGAQLGYNEQFF
CDR3 DNA: TGCAGTGCCCAGGGCGCGCAATTGGGATACAATGAGCAGTTCTTC

clone size: .
V gene: TRBV12-3/TRBV12-4
J gene: TRBJ2-3
D gene: TRBD2
CDR3 protein: CASSGASGGDTQYF
CDR3 DNA: TGTGCCAGCAGCGGGGCTAGCGGGGGAGATACGCAGTATTTT

clone size: .
V gene: TRBV6-6
J gene: TRBJ1-1
D gene: .
CDR3 protein: CASSDGTQVDTEAFF
CDR3 DNA: TGTGCCAGCAGTGACGGGACTCAGGTGGACACTGAAGCTTTCTTT

clone size: few
V gene: TRBV20-1
J gene: TRBJ2-3
D gene: .
CDR3 protein: CSARDSEAITDTQYF
CDR3 DNA: TGCAGTGCTAGAGATTCGGAGGCCATCACAGATACGCAGTATTTT

clone size: few
V gene: TRBV5-1
J gene: TRBJ2-3
D gene: .
CDR3 protein: CASSFQNTDTQYF
CDR3 DNA: TGTGCCAGCAGCTTTCAGAACACAGATACGCAGTATTTT

clone size: .
V gene: TRBV12-3/TRBV12-4
J gene: TRBJ2-3
D gene: TRBD2
CDR3 protein: CASSPGTSGSADTQYF
CDR3 DNA: TGTGCCAGCAGTCCGGGGACTAGCGGGAGTGCAGATACGCAGTATTTT

clone size: .
V gene: TRBV7-7
J gene: TRBJ2-5
D gene: TRBD1
CDR3 protein: CASSLAQDRSETQYF
CDR3 DNA: TGTGCTAGCAGCTTAGCTCAGGACAGGTCAGAGACCCAGTACTTC

clone size: .
V gene: TRBV7-9
J gene: TRBJ2-7
D gene: TRBD1
CDR3 protein: CASSGSWDRSYEQYF
CDR3 DNA: TGTGCCAGCAGCGGATCGTGGGACAGATCCTACGAGCAGTACTTC

clone size: few
V gene: TRBV6-5
J gene: TRBJ1-2
D gene: .
CDR3 protein: CASTMGPSNYGYTF
CDR3 DNA: TGTGCCAGCACCATGGGACCCTCTAACTATGGCTACACCTTC

clone size: many
V gene: TRBV3-1
J gene: TRBJ2-3
D gene: TRBD2
CDR3 protein: CASSQEGAGGQTQYF
CDR3 DNA: TGTGCCAGCAGCCAAGAGGGAGCGGGAGGGCAGACGCAGTATTTT

clone size: .
V gene: TRBV6-2/TRBV6-3
J gene: TRBJ2-7
D gene: TRBD2
CDR3 protein: CASGSGSVGGEQYF
CDR3 DNA: TGTGCCAGCGGTAGCGGGAGCGTGGGAGGCGAGCAGTACTTC

clone size: many
V gene: TRBV20-1
J gene: TRBJ1-5
D gene: .
CDR3 protein: CSARRQGGQPQHF
CDR3 DNA: TGCAGTGCTAGGAGGCAGGGTGGGCAGCCCCAGCATTTT

clone size: .
V gene: TRBV20-1
J gene: TRBJ2-5
D gene: .
CDR3 protein: CSARCGQRETQYF
CDR3 DNA: TGCAGTGCTCGATGTGGGCAGCGGGAGACCCAGTACTTC

clone size: .
V gene: TRBV4-1
J gene: TRBJ2-1
D gene: TRBD2
CDR3 protein: CASSQTTSGDNNEQFF
CDR3 DNA: TGCGCCAGCAGCCAAACCACTAGCGGAGATAACAATGAGCAGTTCTTC

clone size: .
V gene: TRBV6-1
J gene: TRBJ2-3
D gene: TRBD2
CDR3 protein: CASSVWGLATDTQYF
CDR3 DNA: TGTGCCAGCAGTGTGTGGGGACTAGCCACAGATACGCAGTATTTT